Detailed here is one T cell receptor (beta chain). This sample was taken from a study of technical replicates of blood from a handful of donors. CDR1 SGHTA and CDR2 FQGTGA come from the germline V gene. V was clipped by 2 bases and J by 6 bases; unmatched bases: 15. The CDR3 is 18 residues long. TCRdb's copy holds only in-frame clones and misses some; the assay was immunoSEQ multiplex PCR. This table has about 80,000 clones, 90% to 95% appearing once. The origin of this receptor is a human donor in good health. V is TRBV7-3 and J is TRBJ2-1; 8 bases line up with TRBD2. Sequencing was done on a sample of T cells isolated from PBMCs. The CDR3 spells CASSLSGTSNRRSNEQFF. Here the CDR3 DNA reads TGTGCCAGCAGCTTATCCGGGACTAGTAACCGGAGGTCCAATGAGCAGTTCTTC.